This entry lists 12 T cell receptor beta chains sequenced from one sample in a study of blood T cell repertoires in COVID-19. Produced via immunoSEQ multiplex PCR; TCRdb's table is partial and in-frame only. This table holds around 320,000 clones, about 90% found once. Sequencing was carried out using PBMCs or T cells enriched from blood (not recorded which). The receptors stem from a woman between 18 and 30 years old with acute COVID-19.

V usage is TRBV12-3 or TRBV12-4 and J usage is TRBJ2-1; no firm D call. CDR3 length equals 11 residues. V was clipped by 5 bases and J by 9 bases, with 8 bases between them. The CDR3, as DNA: TGTGCCAGCAGTCTAGATAGTGAGCAGTTCTTC. Translation: CASSLDSEQFF.

A few counts support this clone. This chain uses TRBV5-1 with TRBJ1-1, with D perhaps TRBD1 (6 bases). V lost 0 bases to trimming and J lost 6 bases, with 21 bases between them. CDR1 and CDR2 from the germline V gene are SGHRS and YFSETQ. The length of the CDR3 is 17 residues. This chain's CDR3 is CASSLAGTNGVDPEAFF. CDR3 sequence (DNA): TGCGCCAGCAGCTTGGCCGGGACAAACGGCGTTGACCCTGAAGCTTTCTTT.

This chain links TRBV19 with TRBJ1-1; the D gene is possibly TRBD1 (6 bases). Germline CDR1 is LNHDA and CDR2 is SQIVND (reference sequence). The CDR3 is 15 amino acids. Trimming took off 5 bases at V and 2 bases at J, with 15 bases between the two ends. The CDR3 DNA reads TGTGCCAGTAGTCATCCGGGGGGCGATAACACTGAAGCTTTCTTT. This encodes CASSHPGGDNTEAFF.

The rearrangement joins TRBV11-2 to TRBJ1-2, with 9 positions matching TRBD1. The CDR3 runs to 14 residues. Germline CDR1 is SGHAT and CDR2 is FQNNGV. V shed 2 bases and J 8 bases; nucleotides not matched to a gene: 6. The CDR3 loop reads CASSLSRQGGGYTF. The CDR3, as DNA: TGTGCCAGCAGCTTAAGCCGACAGGGGGGAGGCTACACCTTC.

The V call is TRBV28, the J call TRBJ2-2, with D possibly matching TRBD1 (6 bases). Germline V lookup: CDR1 MDHEN, CDR2 SYDVKM. Trimming cost V 10 bases and J 2 bases, with 20 bases left between them. This CDR3 contains 16 residues. The CDR3 bases are TGTGCCACCGCCTACCTACAGGGTATCAACACCGGGGAGCTGTTTTTT. Translated: CATAYLQGINTGELFF.

CDR3 sequence reads: CASSVGVGGGGTDTQYF. The CDR3 DNA sequence: TGTGCCAGCAGCGTAGGAGTTGGGGGAGGGGGCACAGATACGCAGTATTTT. The chain recombines TRBV9 with TRBJ2-3, with 7 bases aligning to TRBD2. This CDR3 has 17 amino acids. With 0 bases clipped from V and 1 base from J, the junction kept 8 bases outside the gene matches. CDR1 is SGDLS and CDR2 is YYNGEE in the germline V gene.

This sequence joins TRBV25-1 and TRBJ1-5; weak D call: TRBD1 (6 bases). The CDR3 runs 14 residues. V lost 6 bases and J lost 7, with 16 bases in between. Germline V gives CDR1 MGHDK, CDR2 SYGVNS. CDR3 DNA: TGTGCCAGCAGCCCTCAGGGGCGCGGACAGCCCCAGCATTTT. This gives the protein CASSPQGRGQPQHF.

The V and J genes are TRBV28 and TRBJ2-7, with a possible D match to TRBD2 (5 bases). V was pared by 2 bases and J by 6 bases, with 11 bases between. The germline CDR1 and CDR2 sequences are MDHEN and SYDVKM. This CDR3 has 13 amino acids. The chain's CDR3 is CASSLLGVAEQYF. CDR3 nucleotides: TGTGCCAGCAGTTTACTCGGGGTCGCCGAGCAGTACTTC. Using reference TRBV28 and TRBJ2-7 for the parts outside the CDR3, the full variable domain is DVKVTQSSRYLVKRTGEKVFLECVQDMDHENMFWYRQDPGLGLRLIYFSYDVKMKEKGDIPEGYSVSREKKERFSLILESASTNQTSMYLCASSLLGVAEQYFGPGTRLTVT.

The CDR3 coding sequence is TGTGCCAGCAGCCAAGGGGGTGAGGGTTACGAGCAGTACTTC. Translating gives CASSQGGEGYEQYF. The V and J genes are TRBV4-2 and TRBJ2-7; the D gene is possibly TRBD2 (5 bases). This CDR3 is 14 amino acids long. The V gene's germline CDR1 is LGHNA and CDR2 YNFKEQ. Between the trimmed V and J ends, which lost 1 base and 4 bases, there was a span of 11 bases.

This clone has a single count. The V gene is TRBV29-1, the J gene TRBJ1-5; D possibly corresponds to TRBD1 (5 bases). Germline V lookup: CDR1 SQVTM, CDR2 ANQGSEA. The CDR3 sequence is 12 residues long. The V end lost 4 bases, the J end lost 2 bases, and 6 bases lay between the germline ends. CDR3 DNA: TGCAGCGTTGGGGGGGGCAATCAGCCCCAGCATTTT. Protein: CSVGGGNQPQHF.

This clone appeared a single time. V is TRBV15 and J is TRBJ1-5; perhaps TRBD1 as D (5 bases). V shed 0 bases and J shed 5 bases, with 11 bases lying between them. The CDR3 is 15 amino acids. The V gene's germline CDR1 is LNHNV and CDR2 YYDKDF (reference sequence). DNA for the CDR3: TGTGCCACCAGCAGAGATCCGCAGGGTCATCAGCCCCAGCATTTT. Translating gives CATSRDPQGHQPQHF.

The chain recombines TRBV2 with TRBJ2-7; weak D call: TRBD1 (5 bases). Trimming shortened V by 0 bases and J by 1 base, and 16 bases separated the two germline ends. Germline V gene data show CDR1 as SNHLY and CDR2 as FYNNEI. This CDR3 has 17 residues. CDR3 DNA sequence: TGTGCCAGCAGTGAAGCGGGTGTTGGGCAGGGATCCTACGAGCAGTACTTC. It encodes CASSEAGVGQGSYEQYF.